This T cell receptor beta chain came from a study of T cell responses to AZD1222 COVID-19 vaccine (dated by TCRdb to about 2021). In the study overall: AZD1222 recipients with second doses at about 4 weeks or about 12 weeks were pooled, because spike-specific TCR depth and breadth did not differ between schedules. Trial participants were enrolled by age into 18-55, 56-69 and 70-plus year subgroups, with roughly 150, 30 and 60 TCR-sequenced participants respectively. TCR sequencing covered more than 230 trial participants: around 210 given two doses of AZD1222 and 26 given two doses of MenACWY control vaccine. Beyond this particular receptor, the publication reports: Participants were mostly white British and included more females than males, and it was suggested by the authors that clonal diversity may have been underestimated. Nearly half of unique spike-specific TCRs reportedly recognized epitopes outside regions mutated in the B.1.351 and B.1.1.7 variants. No day 14 peak-response samples were available, so repertoires were characterized only after the peak T cell response. After two AZD1222 doses, both the breadth and the depth of spike-specific TCRs were significantly higher than at day 0 and than in MenACWY recipients. In the small 56-69-year group, the increase in depth fell short of significance, most likely because of low power. The vaccine-associated CD4 TCRs covered the entire spike protein, and the dominant responses fell in regions 160-218 and 743-854. Conclusions about previously exposed vaccinees were limited because only six AZD1222 recipients were SARS-CoV-2 seropositive at baseline.

According to the study, the label for this sample's time point signals: baseline before first vaccination. Samples from vaccinated people were obtained from the UK trials COV001 and COV002, which included a single-blind randomized controlled phase 2/3 trial of AZD1222 (ChAdOx1 nCoV-19) in healthy adults. For TCRbeta chain sequencing, PBMC samples from trial participants were taken at day 0 and at day 28 after the second dose. The CDR3 regions of human TCRbeta chains were analyzed by immunosequencing. The study's own analysis went as follows. Repertoire TCRs were matched against a reference library of SARS-CoV-2-specific TCRs generated with the MIRA antigen-specificity platform. Breadth was defined as the fraction of unique TCRs that were SARS-CoV-2-associated. Depth was defined as the fraction of total T cells that were SARS-CoV-2-associated. Using the MIRA data, every spike-specific TCR was mapped to the spike region that the TCR reacted to and assigned to either a CD4 or a CD8 class. Log10-transformed breadth and depth values were compared by one-way ANOVA with Sidak's multiple comparisons tests. As stored in TCRdb, this immuneACCESS dataset retains in-frame rearrangements with V and J assigned. A fraction of the clones does not appear; measured against another copy, unresolved V genes explain less than half of the discrepancy, and the remainder lacks a known reason. The V and J calls and clone size were taken over from that table, and D and trimming were inferred from the DNA. Recorded for this sample are some 99,000 clones; 91% of them occurred a single time. The ten largest make up less than 9.5% of the sample.

About this clone: The clone's antigen remains unknown. There are no base qualities to consult, and no much larger clone falls within one base.

From its cysteine to its phenylalanine, the CDR3 spans 12 amino acids. CDR3 DNA is the only sequence kept; it has 36 bases, read in frame from the first base. For CDR1 and CDR2, the germline V gene lists KGHSH and LQKENI. The junction shows trimming of 4 bases on V and 6 bases on J, plus 7 bases between the germline ends. Recombination connected TRBV18 to TRBJ2-1; too little of a D gene remains to name it. Source: peripheral blood, taken on day 0 of AZD1222 vaccination. The clonotype was recovered from an adult in good health. CDR3 protein: CASSQGGNEQFF. In nucleotides, the sequence is TGTGCCAGCTCACAGGGCGGCAATGAGCAGTTCTTC.